This T cell receptor (beta chain) was documented in a study of OX40 agonist ivuxolimab in advanced cancers. Study outcomes and limitations: Expanded clones tended on average to be more numerous among CD8+ T cells than CD4+.

Generated by immunoSEQ multiplex PCR, the TCRdb table keeps only in-frame clones and is missing some. The top ten clones hold about 24% of a sample with tens of thousands of clones, 90% of them seen once. The count of this clone is one. Antigen unknown. The V segment lost 4 bases and the J segment 8 bases; nucleotides outside the gene matches: 12. Germline loops: CDR1 SGHAT, CDR2 FQNNGV. The CDR3 has 15 residues. This sequence was found in an adult with an advanced solid tumor such as melanoma, head and neck, liver or kidney cancer. Sample: CD4+ or CD8+ T cells sorted from blood, taken in a trial of the OX40 agonist ivuxolimab. The rearrangement uses TRBV11-2 and TRBJ1-1, with 8 bases lining up with TRBD1. CDR3 amino acids: CASSYRGRGQREAFF. The DNA for the CDR3 is TGTGCCAGCAGCTACCGGGGCAGGGGGCAGCGGGAAGCTTTCTTT.